This entry concerns a single TCR beta chain. The record originates from a study of blood T cell repertoires in COVID-19. Turning to the study itself: The analysed material was cDNA or gDNA that came from T cells, B-cell-depleted T cells, or PBMCs.

The V end was cut by 6 bases, the J end by 1 base, with 13 bases between. Germline V CDR1 and CDR2: LNHDA, SQIVND (reference sequence). The CDR3 is made up of 15 amino acids. Resolution of symptoms, clearance, or two negative PCRs was present in recovered Cohort 3 donors. Generated by immunoSEQ multiplex PCR, the TCRdb table keeps only in-frame clones and is missing some. Altogether fewer than 200,000 clones are present, approximately 84% being singletons, with the ten largest covering 12%. The specimen was PBMCs or T cells enriched from blood (not recorded which). V usage is TRBV19 and J usage is TRBJ1-5; D is unresolved. This TCR came from a man aged 50 to 60 who had recovered from COVID-19. This chain's CDR3 is CASRSGELSNQPQHF. The CDR3 DNA reads TGTGCCAGTAGGAGTGGGGAGTTGAGCAATCAGCCCCAGCATTTT.